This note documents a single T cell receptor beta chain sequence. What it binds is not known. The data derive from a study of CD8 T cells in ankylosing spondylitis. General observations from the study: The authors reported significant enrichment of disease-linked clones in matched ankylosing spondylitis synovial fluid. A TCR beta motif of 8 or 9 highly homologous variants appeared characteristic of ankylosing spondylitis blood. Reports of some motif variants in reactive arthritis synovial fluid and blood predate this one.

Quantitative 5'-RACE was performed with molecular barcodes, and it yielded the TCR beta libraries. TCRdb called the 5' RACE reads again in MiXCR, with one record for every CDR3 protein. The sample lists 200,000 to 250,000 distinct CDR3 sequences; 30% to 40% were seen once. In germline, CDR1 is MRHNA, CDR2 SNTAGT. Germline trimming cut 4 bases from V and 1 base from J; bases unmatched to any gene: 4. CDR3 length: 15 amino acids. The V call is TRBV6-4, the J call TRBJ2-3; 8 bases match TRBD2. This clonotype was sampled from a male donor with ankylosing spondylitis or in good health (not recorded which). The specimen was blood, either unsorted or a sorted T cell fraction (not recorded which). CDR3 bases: TGTGCCAGCAGTGCCCCGGGAGGGCGCACAGATACGCAGTATTTT. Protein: CASSAPGGRTDTQYF.